This T cell receptor beta chain emerged from a study of cytomegalovirus exposure and HLA in healthy donors. Overall study results and limits: Whilst most TCR sequences proved rare, a subset of public TCRs occurred across many donors.

PCR used 60 Vbeta primers and 13 Jbeta primers. The protocol was immunoSEQ multiplex PCR, while the TCRdb copy is restricted to in-frame clones and leaves out a portion. The sample holds 110,000 to 150,000 clones, more than 8% seen once. In regard to this clone: The antigen remains undetermined.

V was cut by 5 bases and J by 6 bases, with 13 bases left in between. The germline V gene has CDR1 MNHNS and CDR2 SASEGT. CDR3 length: 13 residues. The sequence was collected from a man between 50 and 59 years old in good health and CMV-seronegative. The chain couples TRBV6-1 to TRBJ1-1; D is perhaps TRBD1 (6 bases). Sequences were obtained from PBMCs. CDR3: CASSLGGVSEAFF. CDR3 in DNA: TGTGCCAGCAGTCTAGGGGGGGTTTCTGAAGCTTTCTTT.